This T cell receptor beta chain was obtained from a study of PD-L1 blockade in urothelial cancer (dated by TCRdb to the late 2010s). Describing the broader study: Every patient began therapy around 2014 and was given atezolizumab 1,200 mg intravenously every 3 weeks. The study was an exploratory multi-omic analysis of somatic, immune and clinical correlates of response to PD-L1 blockade with atezolizumab in urothelial cancer. Pretreatment blood TCR-seq was available for about 28 patients, at least one posttreatment blood collection was obtained for around 25 patients, and tumor TCR-seq was available for around 25 patients. Durable clinical benefit was achieved by nine patients but not by the remaining 20. An ECOG performance status of 0 or 1 was recorded for the patients, and 0 to 3 prior chemotherapy regimens had been received by the patients. Pretreatment tumor samples, along with matched peripheral blood collected serially before and after atezolizumab treatment, underwent TCR sequencing. Whole exome sequencing and RNA sequencing of pretreatment tumors were performed alongside TCR sequencing in the same patients. Blood samples gave median yields of around 140,000 T cells and around 88,000 unique TCRs, along with a median clonality of 0.080. Blood samples were analyzed at 3 weeks after treatment start (second dose) and at 6 weeks after treatment start. Progression-free survival longer than 6 months counted as durable clinical benefit, and TCR features were additionally tested against both progression-free and overall survival. About nine tenths of the roughly 29 patients were identified as males with urothelial cancer of bladder origin, and a prior smoking history was reported by 18 of 29 patients.

Synthetic TCR analog templates were spiked into each PCR to estimate absolute template abundance from read counts. Using the immunoSEQ assay, TCRbeta CDR3 regions were amplified from genomic DNA with bias-controlled V and J gene primers. Sequencing of rearranged TCRbeta segments was done at approximately 20X coverage. As for the authors' bioinformatics: Sequencing errors were corrected by clustering and CDR3s were annotated against IMGT to assign V, D and J genes. Downstream analyses used only productive TCRbeta rearrangements and left out out-of-frame or stop-codon sequences. To compute clonality, Shannon entropy was normalized by the log of the number of unique productive sequences and then subtracted from one. Fisher's exact test with Benjamini-Hochberg correction, using a cutoff of adjusted p below 0.01, was how clones that differed between time points or between blood and tumor were identified. Entries here come from immuneACCESS through TCRdb and include only in-frame sequences with V and J called. Some clones fail to appear in such tables; in the studies checked, an unresolved V gene covers under half of the shortfall, and the cause of the remainder is unknown. D and trimming come from the DNA, and the V and J calls and clone size come from that table. For this sample the table gives approximately 71,000 clones, of which 65% to 85% were detected only once. The top ten constitute 9.2% of the sample.

Taken from cysteine to phenylalanine, the CDR3 has 14 residues. Of the read, only the CDR3 DNA is kept; its 42 bases are in frame from base 1. Trimming leaves V shorter by 6 bases and J shorter by 8 bases, with the junction holding 9 bases beyond the gene matches. Looking up the germline V gene (reference sequence) yields CDR1 MNHEY and CDR2 SMNVEV. This clone has a single count. The specificity of this receptor is unknown. No base-level quality is on record; no much larger clone is a single base apart. The label giving this sample's time point can be read as: pretreatment peripheral blood. A total of about 31 patients with locally advanced or metastatic urothelial carcinoma, treated at Memorial Sloan Kettering on a trial protocol, made up the cohort. Peripheral blood mononuclear cells were collected pretreatment and during treatment, at between 1 and 8 total time points per patient. The Qiagen DNeasy Blood extraction kit was used to purify genomic DNA from total PBMCs and tumor samples. PBMCs were collected pretreatment and during treatment, and were isolated and stored as previously described.

General findings and caveats noted by the study authors: A pretreatment peripheral blood TCR clonality below the median was linked to improved progression-free and overall survival. Because the sample size was small (n = 29) and many of the analyses were exploratory, the results are meant to be hypothesis-generating. Greater expansion of tumor-associated TCR clones in peripheral blood 3 weeks after the start of treatment was observed in patients with durable benefit (n of about 22, p = 0.022).

The chain joins TRBV27 to TRBJ1-4, with TRBD1 matching 7 junction bases. The source of this sequence is a woman in her sixties or seventies with urothelial cancer. This material consisted of PBMCs, taken around atezolizumab (anti-PD-L1) treatment. The bases read TGTGCCAGCAGCCAGACAGGGATGAGAGAAAAACTGTTTTTT. Its protein reads: CASSQTGMREKLFF.